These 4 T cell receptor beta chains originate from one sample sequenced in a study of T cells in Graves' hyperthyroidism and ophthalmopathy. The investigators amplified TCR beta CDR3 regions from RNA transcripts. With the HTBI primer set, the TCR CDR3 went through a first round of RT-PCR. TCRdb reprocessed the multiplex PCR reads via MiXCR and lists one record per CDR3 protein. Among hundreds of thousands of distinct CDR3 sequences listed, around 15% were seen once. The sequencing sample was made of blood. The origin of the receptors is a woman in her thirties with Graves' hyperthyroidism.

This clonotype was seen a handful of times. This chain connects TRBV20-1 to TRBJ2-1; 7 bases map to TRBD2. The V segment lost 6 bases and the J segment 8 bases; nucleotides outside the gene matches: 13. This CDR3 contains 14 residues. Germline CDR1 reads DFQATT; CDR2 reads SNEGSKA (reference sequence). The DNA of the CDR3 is TGCAGTGCGACGACTAGCTCCTACATCTATGAGCAGTTCTTC. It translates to CSATTSSYIYEQFF.

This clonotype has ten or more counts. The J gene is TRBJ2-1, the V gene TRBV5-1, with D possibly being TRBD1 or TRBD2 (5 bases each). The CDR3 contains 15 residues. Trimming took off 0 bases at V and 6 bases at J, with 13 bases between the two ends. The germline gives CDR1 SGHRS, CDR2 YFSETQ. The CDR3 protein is CASSLDGGAVNEQFF. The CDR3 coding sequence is TGCGCCAGCAGCTTGGATGGGGGTGCGGTCAATGAGCAGTTCTTC.

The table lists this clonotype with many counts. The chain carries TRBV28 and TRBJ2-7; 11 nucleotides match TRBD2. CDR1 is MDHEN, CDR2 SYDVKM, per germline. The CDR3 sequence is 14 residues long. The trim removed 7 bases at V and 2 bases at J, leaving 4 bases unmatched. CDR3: CASTLSGRAYEQYF. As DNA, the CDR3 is TGTGCCAGCACCCTTAGCGGGAGGGCCTACGAGCAGTACTTC.

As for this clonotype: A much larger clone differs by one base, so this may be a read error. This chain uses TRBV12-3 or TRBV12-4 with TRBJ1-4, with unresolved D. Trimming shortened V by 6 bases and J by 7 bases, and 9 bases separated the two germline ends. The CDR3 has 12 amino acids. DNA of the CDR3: TGTGCCAGCAGACCTTCGTGTGAAAAACTGTTTTTT. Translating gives CASRPSCEKLFF.